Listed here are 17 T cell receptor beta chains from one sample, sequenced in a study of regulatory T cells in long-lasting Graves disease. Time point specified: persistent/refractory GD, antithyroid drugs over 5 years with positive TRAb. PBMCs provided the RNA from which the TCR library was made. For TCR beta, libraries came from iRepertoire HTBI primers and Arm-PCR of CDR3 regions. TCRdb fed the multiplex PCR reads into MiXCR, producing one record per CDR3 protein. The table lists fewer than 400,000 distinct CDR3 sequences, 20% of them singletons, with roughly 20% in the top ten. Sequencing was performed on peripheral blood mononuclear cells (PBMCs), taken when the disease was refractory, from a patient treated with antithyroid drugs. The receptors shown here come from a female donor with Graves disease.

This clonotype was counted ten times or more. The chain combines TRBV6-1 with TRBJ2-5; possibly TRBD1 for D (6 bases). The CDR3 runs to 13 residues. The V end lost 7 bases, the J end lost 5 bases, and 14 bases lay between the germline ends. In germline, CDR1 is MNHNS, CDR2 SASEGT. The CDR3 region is CASMVGQMETQYF. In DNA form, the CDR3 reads TGTGCCAGCATGGTAGGACAGATGGAGACCCAGTACTTC.

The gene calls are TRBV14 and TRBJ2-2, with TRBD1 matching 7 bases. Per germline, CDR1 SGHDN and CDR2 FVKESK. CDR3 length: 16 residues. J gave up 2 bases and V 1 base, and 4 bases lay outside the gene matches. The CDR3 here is CASSQVRTGNTGELFF. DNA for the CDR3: TGTGCCAGCAGCCAAGTGCGGACAGGCAACACCGGGGAGCTGTTTTTT.

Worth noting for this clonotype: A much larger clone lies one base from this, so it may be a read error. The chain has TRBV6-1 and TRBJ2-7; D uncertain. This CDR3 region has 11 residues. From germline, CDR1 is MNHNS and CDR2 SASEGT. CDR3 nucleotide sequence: TGTGCCAGCACAATCTCCTACGGGCAGTACTTC. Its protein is CASTISYGQYF.

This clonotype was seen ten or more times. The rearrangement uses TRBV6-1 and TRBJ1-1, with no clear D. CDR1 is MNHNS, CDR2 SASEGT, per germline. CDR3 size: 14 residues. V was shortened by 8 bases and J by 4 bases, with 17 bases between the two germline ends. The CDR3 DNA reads TGTGCCAGCGGAATTGGCCCACACAGCACTGAAGCTTTCTTT. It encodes CASGIGPHSTEAFF.

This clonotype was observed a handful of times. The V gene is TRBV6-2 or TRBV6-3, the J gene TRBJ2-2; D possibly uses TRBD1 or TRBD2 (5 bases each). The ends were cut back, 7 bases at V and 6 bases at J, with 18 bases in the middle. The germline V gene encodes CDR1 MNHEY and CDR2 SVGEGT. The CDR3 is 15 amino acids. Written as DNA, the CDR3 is TGTGCCAGCACCAGTTACCTCGGGGCTTCCGGGGAGCTGTTTTTT. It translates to CASTSYLGASGELFF.

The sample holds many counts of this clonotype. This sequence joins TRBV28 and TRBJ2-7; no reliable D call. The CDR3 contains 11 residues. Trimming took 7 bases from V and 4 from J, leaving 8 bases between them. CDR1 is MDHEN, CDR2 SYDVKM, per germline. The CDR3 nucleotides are TGTGCCAGCACCTCCCTTTACGAGCAGTACTTC. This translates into CASTSLYEQYF.

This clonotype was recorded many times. CDR3 nucleotide sequence: TGTGCCAGCAGTGAAGTCATCTACGAGCAGTACTTC. It specifies CASSEVIYEQYF. This rearrangement joins TRBV2 to TRBJ2-7, with D unresolved. Germline lookup yields CDR1 SNHLY and CDR2 FYNNEI. Deletions cut 1 base from V and 3 bases from J, with 4 bases between. The CDR3 runs 12 residues. Filled out from reference TRBV2 and TRBJ2-7, the complete variable domain reads EPEVTQTPSHQVTQMGQEVILRCVPISNHLYFYWYRQILGQKVEFLVSFYNNEISEKSEIFDDQFSVERPDGSNFTLKIRSTKLEDSAMYFCASSEVIYEQYFGPGTRLTVT.

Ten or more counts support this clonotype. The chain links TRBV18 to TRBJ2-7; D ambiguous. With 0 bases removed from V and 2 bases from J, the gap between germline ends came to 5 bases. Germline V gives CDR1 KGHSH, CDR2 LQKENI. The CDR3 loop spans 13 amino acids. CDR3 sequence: CASSPPSAYEQYF. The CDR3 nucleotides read TGTGCCAGCTCACCACCGTCGGCCTACGAGCAGTACTTC. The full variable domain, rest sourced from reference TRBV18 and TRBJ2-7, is NAGVMQNPRHLVRRRGQEARLRCSPMKGHSHVYWYRQLPEEGLKFMVYLQKENIIDESGMPKERFSAEFPKEGPSILRIQQVVRGDSAAYFCASSPPSAYEQYFGPGTRLTVT.

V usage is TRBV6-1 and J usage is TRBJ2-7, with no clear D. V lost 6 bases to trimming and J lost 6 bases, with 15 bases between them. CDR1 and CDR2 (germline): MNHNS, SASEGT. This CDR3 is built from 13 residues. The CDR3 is CASSLSSNGEQYF. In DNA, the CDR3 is TGTGCCAGCAGCCTGTCCAGTAACGGCGAGCAGTACTTC.

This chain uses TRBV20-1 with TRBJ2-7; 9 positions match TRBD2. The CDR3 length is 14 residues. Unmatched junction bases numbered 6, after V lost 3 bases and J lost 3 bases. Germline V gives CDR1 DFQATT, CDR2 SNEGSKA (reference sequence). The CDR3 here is CSARLAGAGYEQYF. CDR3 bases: TGCAGTGCTAGGTTAGCGGGAGCGGGCTACGAGCAGTACTTC.

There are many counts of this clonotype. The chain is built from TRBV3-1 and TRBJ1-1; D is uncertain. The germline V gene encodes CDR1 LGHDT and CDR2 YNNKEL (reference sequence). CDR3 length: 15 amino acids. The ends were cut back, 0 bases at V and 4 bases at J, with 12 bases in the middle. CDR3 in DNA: TGTGCCAGCAGCCAAGATCGGCCACGGGGCACTGAAGCTTTCTTT. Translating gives CASSQDRPRGTEAFF.

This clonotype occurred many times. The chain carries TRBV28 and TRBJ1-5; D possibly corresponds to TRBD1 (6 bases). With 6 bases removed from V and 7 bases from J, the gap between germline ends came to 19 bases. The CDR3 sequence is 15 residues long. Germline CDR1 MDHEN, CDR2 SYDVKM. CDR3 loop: CASRSHRVSRQPQHF. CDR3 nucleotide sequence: TGTGCCAGCAGATCTCACAGGGTTAGTCGACAGCCCCAGCATTTT.

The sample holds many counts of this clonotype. CDR3 nucleotides: TGTGCCAGCAGTACCACAGGATACGAGCAGTACTTC. Translation gives CASSTTGYEQYF. The rearrangement joins TRBV7-9 to TRBJ2-7; perhaps TRBD1 as D (5 bases). This CDR3 has 12 residues. Trimming left V 6 bases short and J 4 bases short, with 10 bases between. Germline V gene data show CDR1 as SEHNR and CDR2 as FQNEAQ (reference sequence).

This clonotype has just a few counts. In DNA, the CDR3 is TGTGCCAGCTCGCCTCCGGGACAACTCTACGAGCAGTACTTC. It yields the protein CASSPPGQLYEQYF. The rearrangement uses TRBV18 and TRBJ2-7; D is possibly TRBD1 (6 bases). Trimming left V 6 bases short and J 3 bases short, with 15 bases between. In germline, CDR1 is KGHSH, CDR2 LQKENI. This CDR3 comprises 14 residues.

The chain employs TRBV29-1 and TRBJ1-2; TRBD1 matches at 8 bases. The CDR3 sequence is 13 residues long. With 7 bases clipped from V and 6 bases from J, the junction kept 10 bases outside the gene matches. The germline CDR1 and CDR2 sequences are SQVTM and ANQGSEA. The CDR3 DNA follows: TGCAGCGCCCTGGACAGGGCACCCCATGGCTACACCTTC. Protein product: CSALDRAPHGYTF.

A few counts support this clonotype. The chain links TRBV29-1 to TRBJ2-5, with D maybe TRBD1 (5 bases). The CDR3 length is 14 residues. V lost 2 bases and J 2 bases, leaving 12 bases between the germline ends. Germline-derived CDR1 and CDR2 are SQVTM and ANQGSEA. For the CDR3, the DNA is TGCAGCGTTGAAAAGGGGCTACTACAAGAGACCCAGTACTTC. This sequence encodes CSVEKGLLQETQYF.

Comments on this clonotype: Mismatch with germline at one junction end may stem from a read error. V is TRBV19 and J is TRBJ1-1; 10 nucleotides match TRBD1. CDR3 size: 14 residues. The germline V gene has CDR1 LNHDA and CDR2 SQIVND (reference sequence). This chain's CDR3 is CASRDRGGNTEASF. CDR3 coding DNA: TGTGCCAGTAGGGACAGGGGGGGGAACACTGAAGCTTCCTTT.